Described below is a single TCR beta chain sequence and its context. These data come from a study of blood T cell repertoires in COVID-19. In the study overall: In each case, the material was cDNA or gDNA derived from T cells, B-cell-depleted T cells, or PBMCs.

Measured with immunoSEQ multiplex PCR; TCRdb has only the in-frame clones, and not every one. The sample holds just under 45,000 clones, 88% seen once. The CDR3 has 16 amino acids. The germline V gene encodes CDR1 SGDLS and CDR2 YYNGEE. V was pared by 5 bases and J by 5 bases, with 8 bases of the junction left unmatched. Sequences were obtained from peripheral blood. The TCR comes from a woman in her forties with acute or convalescent COVID-19. V and J are TRBV9 and TRBJ2-2, with TRBD2 identical over 11 bases. Here the CDR3 reads CASRQTSGEGTGELFF. In DNA form, the CDR3 reads TGTGCCAGCAGACAGACTAGCGGGGAAGGAACCGGGGAGCTGTTTTTT.